The rows below give T cell receptor beta chains drawn from one sample of a study of human T cells and chemical hapten exposure. TCRdb reprocessed the RACE reads via MiXCR and lists one record per CDR3 protein. The repertoire consists of roughly 380,000 distinct CDR3 sequences, with roughly 5% occurring once and the leading ten covering roughly 2.4%. The sequenced sample was whole blood, obtained in connection with sensitization to the hapten diphenylcyclopropenone (DPC). These receptors were taken from a woman aged 45 to 65 with alopecia areata. Some clones in this sample may be carry-over from other donors' samples. Each CDR3 is given with its conserved first and last residue. A D gene is named only where the DNA matches it firmly. Size is omitted from some rows. Given values are once, few, many or a class for expanded clones.

cdr3_aa cdr3_nt v_call clone_size d_call j_call
CASSDLVANTGELFF TGTGCCAGCAGTGACCTGGTCGCGAACACCGGGGAGCTGTTTTTT TRBV12-3/TRBV12-4 . . TRBJ2-2
CSARLDPGNQPQHF TGCAGTGCTAGACTGGACCCTGGCAATCAGCCCCAGCATTTT TRBV20-1 . . TRBJ1-5
CASSQDLAGLTDTQYF TGCGCCAGCAGCCAGGATCTAGCGGGACTCACAGATACGCAGTATTTT TRBV4-3 few TRBD2 TRBJ2-3
CASSLRDKRREGYTF TGTGCCAGCAGCTTACGGGACAAAAGACGAGAAGGCTACACCTTC TRBV7-3 . . TRBJ1-2
CASSLGIGDQPQHF TGTGCCAGCAGCTTGGGTATTGGGGATCAGCCCCAGCATTTT TRBV5-6 many . TRBJ1-5
CASSEEMNTEAFF TGTGCCAGCAGTGAAGAAATGAACACTGAAGCTTTCTTT TRBV25-1 many . TRBJ1-1
CSVVPLADSYNEQFF TGCAGCGTTGTGCCGCTAGCGGATTCCTACAATGAGCAGTTCTTC TRBV29-1 many TRBD2 TRBJ2-1
CSASPTVAGPQHF TGCAGTGCTAGCCCGACGGTCGCCGGGCCCCAGCATTTT TRBV20-1 few . TRBJ1-5
CASSLVATSTDTQYF TGTGCCAGCAGCTTAGTCGCAACTAGCACAGATACGCAGTATTTT TRBV7-2 few . TRBJ2-3
CATSERGTSAEQYF TGTGCCACCAGTGAACGGGGGACTAGCGCCGAGCAGTACTTC TRBV24-1 few TRBD2 TRBJ2-7
CASSQVTGTHSTDTQYF TGTGCCAGCAGCCAAGTTACCGGGACTCATAGCACAGATACGCAGTATTTT TRBV3-1 few . TRBJ2-3
CASSFRQRSQPQHF TGTGCCAGCAGCTTCAGGCAGCGTTCGCAGCCCCAGCATTTT TRBV5-6 many . TRBJ1-5
CASSPSPGAGTEAFF TGTGCCAGCAGCCCGTCTCCCGGAGCGGGGACTGAAGCTTTCTTT TRBV7-2 few . TRBJ1-1
CASRRQSSGANVLTF TGTGCCAGCAGGCGACAGTCCTCTGGGGCCAACGTCCTGACTTTC TRBV6-5 many . TRBJ2-6
CSARVGQGASPLHF TGCAGTGCTAGAGTGGGACAGGGGGCTTCACCCCTCCACTTT TRBV20-1 . TRBD1 TRBJ1-6
CASLGQGANVLTF TGTGCCAGCCTTGGACAGGGGGCCAACGTCCTGACTTTC TRBV12-3/TRBV12-4 . . TRBJ2-6
CSASKGLRDTEAFF TGCAGTGCTAGCAAGGGTCTTAGGGACACTGAAGCTTTCTTT TRBV20-1 many . TRBJ1-1
CASSGQAGEQYF TGTGCCAGCAGTGGGCAGGCGGGCGAGCAGTACTTC TRBV6-6 . . TRBJ2-7
CASSQDMSGSVSDTQYF TGCGCCAGCAGCCAAGATATGAGCGGGAGTGTTTCAGATACGCAGTATTTT TRBV4-3 many TRBD2 TRBJ2-3
CASGPGAKEAQYF TGTGCCAGCGGACCGGGAGCCAAGGAGGCCCAGTACTTC TRBV27 . . TRBJ2-5
CASSQLDRGTGFEKLFF TGCGCCAGCAGCCAATTAGACCGAGGGACAGGGTTTGAAAAACTGTTTTTT TRBV4-1 many TRBD1 TRBJ1-4
CASISVGGVGKQFF TGTGCCAGCATCTCGGTCGGAGGGGTAGGAAAACAGTTCTTC TRBV12-3/TRBV12-4 few . TRBJ2-1
CASSPNRATNEKLFF TGCGCCAGCAGCCCGAACAGGGCAACTAATGAAAAACTGTTTTTT TRBV4-1 few . TRBJ1-4
CSVDWGQTTEAFF TGCAGCGTTGATTGGGGACAGACCACTGAAGCTTTCTTT TRBV29-1 many TRBD1 TRBJ1-1
CASIPSGLAGVNEQFF TGTGCCAGCATTCCCTCGGGACTAGCGGGAGTCAATGAGCAGTTCTTC TRBV12-3/TRBV12-4 few TRBD2 TRBJ2-1
CASSSWRGSGNQPQHF TGTGCCAGCAGCTCCTGGAGGGGGTCGGGCAATCAGCCCCAGCATTTT TRBV6-2/TRBV6-3 few . TRBJ1-5
CASSLDSEWGPNYGYTF TGTGCCAGCAGCTTAGATTCCGAATGGGGGCCTAACTATGGCTACACCTTC TRBV11-2 few . TRBJ1-2
CASSQEKGIGGYTF TGTGCCAGCAGCCAAGAGAAGGGGATAGGTGGCTACACCTTC TRBV4-2 . . TRBJ1-2
CASSRGSGSDEKLFF TGCGCCAGCAGCCGTGGCTCGGGTTCGGATGAAAAACTGTTTTTT TRBV4-1 once . TRBJ1-4
CASSSRGQKAFF TGTGCCAGCAGTTCCAGAGGTCAGAAAGCTTTCTTT TRBV27 many . TRBJ1-1
CASSMGDRNEKLFF TGCGCCAGCAGCATGGGGGACAGGAATGAAAAACTGTTTTTT TRBV5-1 many TRBD1 TRBJ1-4
CASSPDGGELFF TGCGCCAGCAGCCCGGACGGCGGGGAGCTGTTTTTT TRBV5-1 few . TRBJ2-2